Listed here is a single T cell receptor (beta chain). Its target is unknown. The sample comes from a study of T-cell memory formation after mild COVID-19. Study observations and caveats: Contracting CD4+ clones lay largely in CM and EM, with CD8+ ones residing in EMRA. Pre-infection memory contained some responding clones, which suggested that cross-reactive memory had joined.

The TCR alpha and TCR beta cDNA libraries, bearing sample barcodes and UMIs, were generated by 5'RACE using constant-segment primers. One entry per CDR3 protein results from TCRdb running MiXCR on the 5' RACE reads. This table has nearly 350,000 distinct CDR3 sequences, 10% to 15% appearing once. This TCR came from a man younger than 35 who had mild COVID-19 (a few samples of this study predate the infection). Cell type and time point are not known. What was sequenced was PBMCs or a T cell subset sorted from them (not recorded which).

As DNA, the CDR3 is TGTGCCAGCAGGCCAGGGGCCCGGAACTATGGCTACACCTTC. Encoded protein: CASRPGARNYGYTF. This sequence joins TRBV7-2 and TRBJ1-2, with D tentatively TRBD1 (6 bases). The germline CDR1 and CDR2 sequences are SGHTA and FQGNSA. With 6 bases removed from V and 2 bases from J, the gap between germline ends came to 13 bases. The CDR3 is made up of 14 amino acids.